The 15 T cell receptor beta chains in this list originate from one sample, sequenced in a study of cytotoxic CD8 clonotypes in ibrutinib-treated CLL. Profiled with immunoSEQ multiplex PCR; TCRdb holds only in-frame clones, not every one. This table holds around 250,000 clones, 70% found once. The sample consisted of PBMCs, taken after 24 months of ibrutinib treatment. Source of these receptors: a human donor with chronic lymphocytic leukemia.

The table lists this clone with a few counts. J is TRBJ2-7 and V is TRBV28; TRBD2 might be the D (5 bases). There are 12 residues in the CDR3. Germline V gene data show CDR1 as MDHEN and CDR2 as SYDVKM. V was clipped by 2 bases and J by 7 bases, with 9 bases between them. CDR3 in amino acids: CASSLMDLEQYF. For the CDR3, the DNA is TGTGCCAGCAGTTTAATGGACTTGGAGCAGTACTTC.

The chain recombines TRBV27 with TRBJ1-5; D not resolved. Germline CDR1 reads MNHEY; CDR2 reads SMNVEV (reference sequence). The ends were cut back, 4 bases at V and 1 base at J, with 11 bases in the middle. This CDR3 contains 15 residues. The CDR3 loop is CASSSPGKSNQPQHF. Here the CDR3 DNA reads TGTGCCAGCAGTTCTCCCGGCAAGAGCAATCAGCCCCAGCATTTT.

This clone was observed once. The chain is built from TRBV15 and TRBJ2-7; D remains ambiguous. V was pared by 3 bases and J by 6 bases, with 12 bases between. The CDR3 has 13 amino acids. Germline loops: CDR1 LNHNV, CDR2 YYDKDF (reference sequence). CDR3 sequence (DNA): TGTGCCACCAGCAGTCATATCGGCAGCGAGCAGTACTTC. Translating gives CATSSHIGSEQYF.

CDR3 region: CASSVNRIGPGELFF. The CDR3 DNA is TGTGCCAGCAGCGTAAATCGGATAGGCCCCGGGGAGCTGTTTTTT. The chain has TRBV9 and TRBJ2-2; D unresolved. The CDR3 length is 15 residues. The V and J ends lost 1 base and 6 bases respectively, with 13 bases between them. The germline V gene encodes CDR1 SGDLS and CDR2 YYNGEE.

This clone was counted a single time. CDR3 loop: CASSYSDGTVYGYTF. As DNA, the CDR3 is TGTGCCAGCAGTTACTCGGATGGGACAGTCTATGGCTACACCTTC. The rearrangement joins TRBV6-6 to TRBJ1-2; 7 bases are a match to TRBD1. V shed 0 bases, J shed 4 bases, and the junction held 5 bases outside the gene matches. The length of the CDR3 is 15 residues. CDR1 is MNHNY, CDR2 SVGAGI, per germline (reference sequence).

V gene TRBV28 combines with J gene TRBJ1-6, with TRBD1 matching over 7 bases. After removal of 7 bases from V and 6 bases from J, the junction contained 6 bases not matched to a gene. CDR3 length: 14 amino acids. Germline V gene sequence: CDR1 MDHEN, CDR2 SYDVKM. The CDR3 loop is CASTPGTVNSPLHF. DNA of the CDR3: TGTGCCAGCACTCCCGGGACAGTTAATTCACCCCTCCACTTT. Variable domain in full (rest from reference TRBV28 and TRBJ1-6): DVKVTQSSRYLVKRTGEKVFLECVQDMDHENMFWYRQDPGLGLRLIYFSYDVKMKEKGDIPEGYSVSREKKERFSLILESASTNQTSMYLCASTPGTVNSPLHFGNGTRLTVT.

The rearrangement links TRBV5-1 to TRBJ2-5; 9 bases agree with TRBD2. The CDR3 totals 16 residues. The V gene's germline CDR1 is SGHRS and CDR2 YFSETQ. V dropped 1 base and J dropped 5; count of bases not matched to a gene: 9. Here the CDR3 DNA reads TGCGCCAGCAGCTTGATGGGCGGGAGGGCCGAGGAGACCCAGTACTTC. Protein product: CASSLMGGRAEETQYF.

This sequence joins TRBV6-5 and TRBJ2-3; no clear D. Germline V gives CDR1 MNHEY, CDR2 SVGAGI. Deletions cut 4 bases from V and 4 bases from J, with 3 bases between. This CDR3 comprises 11 residues. CDR3 nucleotides: TGTGCCAGCAGTTCCCCAGATACGCAGTATTTT. It translates to CASSSPDTQYF.

The rearrangement links TRBV4-1 to TRBJ1-4, with D unclear. The germline V gene has CDR1 MGHRA and CDR2 YSYEKL. V lost 0 bases to trimming and J lost 8 bases, with 10 bases between them. The CDR3 covers 14 residues. CDR3 region: CASSQDRLGEKLFF. The CDR3 nucleotides are TGCGCCAGCAGCCAAGACAGGTTAGGGGAAAAACTGTTTTTT.

V and J are TRBV11-3 and TRBJ2-5, with D uncertain. Germline CDR1 reads SGHNT; CDR2 reads YENEEA. Trimming took 3 bases from V and 6 from J, leaving 17 bases between them. The CDR3 has 15 amino acids. The CDR3 spells CASSFLPAGVKTQYF. CDR3 nucleotides: TGTGCCAGCAGCTTCCTCCCCGCAGGAGTGAAGACCCAGTACTTC.

The J gene is TRBJ1-1, the V gene TRBV29-1, with TRBD1 as a possible D gene (6 bases). V gave up 1 base and J gave up 10 bases, with 16 bases separating them. The CDR3 totals 13 residues. Germline values: CDR1 SQVTM, CDR2 ANQGSEA. The DNA of the CDR3 is TGCAGCGTTGAAGGCAGGGGCCTCCAGAGAGCTTTCTTT. This encodes CSVEGRGLQRAFF. The complete variable domain, with remaining parts taken from reference TRBV29-1 and TRBJ1-1, reads SAVISQKPSRDICQRGTSLTIQCQVDSQVTMMFWYRQQPGQSLTLIATANQGSEATYESGFVIDKFPISRPNLTFSTLTVSNMSPEDSSIYLCSVEGRGLQRAFFGQGTRLTVV.

This clone has only one observation. The chain carries TRBV7-8 and TRBJ1-5; possibly TRBD1 for D (5 bases). Germline-derived CDR1 and CDR2 are SGHVS and FQNEAQ. The length of the CDR3 is 12 residues. Trimming shortened V by 5 bases and J by 7 bases, and 9 bases separated the two germline ends. CDR3 in DNA: TGTGCCAGCAGCCTCGACAGACAGCCCCAGCATTTT. Translated, it gives CASSLDRQPQHF.

V usage is TRBV7-3 and J usage is TRBJ2-1; D is perhaps TRBD2 (5 bases). This CDR3 contains 17 residues. Trimming pared 0 bases from V and 8 bases from J, leaving 20 bases between. The germline V gene has CDR1 SGHTA and CDR2 FQGTGA. DNA for the CDR3: TGTGCCAGCAGCTTAACTCTGGTAGGAGGTGGAGCGGATGAGCAGTTCTTC. Its translation is CASSLTLVGGGADEQFF.

V gene TRBV30 combines with J gene TRBJ2-1; 8 bases match TRBD1. V dropped 0 bases and J dropped 2; count of bases not matched to a gene: 6. The CDR3 length is 16 residues. The V gene's germline CDR1 is GTSNPN and CDR2 SVGIG (reference sequence). CDR3 coding DNA: TGTGCCTGGAGTGTACGAGAGACAGGGGCCTACAATGAGCAGTTCTTC. The encoded protein is CAWSVRETGAYNEQFF.

V and J are TRBV9 and TRBJ2-3; 9 nucleotides align to TRBD2. Germline CDR1 reads SGDLS; CDR2 reads YYNGEE. This CDR3 spans 17 amino acids. V trimming: 0 bases; J trimming: 6 bases; junction bases outside the gene matches: 11. The CDR3 DNA follows: TGTGCCAGCAGCGTAGTCGGCGGGAGGGGCCTAGGGGATACGCAGTATTTT. Amino acid sequence: CASSVVGGRGLGDTQYF. Together with reference TRBV9 and TRBJ2-3, the CDR3 gives the full variable domain: DSGVTQTPKHLITATGQRVTLRCSPRSGDLSVYWYQQSLDQGLQFLIQYYNGEERAKGNILERFSAQQFPDLHSELNLSSLELGDSALYFCASSVVGGRGLGDTQYFGPGTRLTVL.